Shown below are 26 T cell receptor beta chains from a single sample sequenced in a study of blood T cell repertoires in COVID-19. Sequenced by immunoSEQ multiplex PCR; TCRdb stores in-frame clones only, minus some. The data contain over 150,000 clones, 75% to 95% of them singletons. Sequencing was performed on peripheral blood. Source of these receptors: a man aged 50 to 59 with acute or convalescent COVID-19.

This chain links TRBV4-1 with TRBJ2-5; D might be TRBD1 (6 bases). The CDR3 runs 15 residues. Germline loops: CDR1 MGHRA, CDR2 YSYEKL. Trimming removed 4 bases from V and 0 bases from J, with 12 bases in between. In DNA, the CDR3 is TGCGCCAGCAGCCGAGAAACAGGGTACCAAGAGACCCAGTACTTC. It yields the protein CASSRETGYQETQYF.

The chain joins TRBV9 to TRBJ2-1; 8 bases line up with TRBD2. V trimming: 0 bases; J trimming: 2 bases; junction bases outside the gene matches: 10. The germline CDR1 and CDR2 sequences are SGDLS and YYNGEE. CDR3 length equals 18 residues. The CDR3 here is CASSVESGGLHPYNEQFF. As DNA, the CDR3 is TGTGCCAGCAGCGTAGAAAGCGGGGGCCTACATCCCTACAATGAGCAGTTCTTC.

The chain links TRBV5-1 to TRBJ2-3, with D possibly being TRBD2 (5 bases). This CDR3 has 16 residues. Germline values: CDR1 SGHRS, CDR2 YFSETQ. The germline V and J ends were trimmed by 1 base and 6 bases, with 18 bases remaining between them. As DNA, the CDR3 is TGCGCCAGCAGCTTGTTTGGACTTCCGAGGGTCGATACGCAGTATTTT. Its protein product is CASSLFGLPRVDTQYF.

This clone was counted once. In DNA form, the CDR3 reads TGTGCCAGCAGTTACGGGGGGGCCCGGCTAGATGAAGCTTTCTTT. Protein: CASSYGGARLDEAFF. V usage is TRBV6-2 or TRBV6-3 and J usage is TRBJ1-1; weak D call: TRBD1 (6 bases). CDR1 MNHEY and CDR2 SVGEGT come from the germline V gene. V shed 2 bases and J shed 7 bases, with 17 bases lying between them. CDR3 length: 15 amino acids.

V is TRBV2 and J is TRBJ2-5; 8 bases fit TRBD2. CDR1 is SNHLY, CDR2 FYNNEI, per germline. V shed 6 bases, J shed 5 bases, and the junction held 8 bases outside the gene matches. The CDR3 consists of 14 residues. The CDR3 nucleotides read TGTGCCAGCAGATACGGGGGGGCCGGTGAGACCCAGTACTTC. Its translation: CASRYGGAGETQYF.

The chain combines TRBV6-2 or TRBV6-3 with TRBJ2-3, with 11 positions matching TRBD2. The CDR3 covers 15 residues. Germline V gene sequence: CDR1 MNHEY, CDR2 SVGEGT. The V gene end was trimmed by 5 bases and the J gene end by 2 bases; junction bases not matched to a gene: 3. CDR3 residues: CASSGTSGATDTQYF. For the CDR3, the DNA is TGTGCCAGCAGTGGGACTAGCGGTGCCACAGATACGCAGTATTTT.

The DNA of the CDR3 is TGCGCCAGCAGCTTGGAGGGACTAGAGACCCAGTACTTC. This sequence encodes CASSLEGLETQYF. The V gene is TRBV5-1, the J gene TRBJ2-5, with a tentative D call TRBD2 (6 bases). Germline V gives CDR1 SGHRS, CDR2 YFSETQ. The length of the CDR3 is 13 residues. V was shortened by 0 bases and J by 4 bases, with 7 bases between the two germline ends.

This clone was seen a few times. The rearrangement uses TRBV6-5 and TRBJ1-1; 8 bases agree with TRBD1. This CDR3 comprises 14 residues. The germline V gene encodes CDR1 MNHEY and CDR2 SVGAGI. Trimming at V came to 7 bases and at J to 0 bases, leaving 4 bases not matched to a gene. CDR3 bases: TGTGCCAGCAACTTCAGGGGGCTGAACACTGAAGCTTTCTTT. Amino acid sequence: CASNFRGLNTEAFF.

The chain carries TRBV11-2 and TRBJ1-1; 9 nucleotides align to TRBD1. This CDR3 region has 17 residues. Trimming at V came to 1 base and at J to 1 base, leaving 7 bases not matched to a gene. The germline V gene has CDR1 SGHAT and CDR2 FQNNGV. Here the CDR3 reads CASSLVYRGLSNTEAFF. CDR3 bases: TGTGCCAGCAGCTTAGTCTACAGGGGGCTCTCGAACACTGAAGCTTTCTTT. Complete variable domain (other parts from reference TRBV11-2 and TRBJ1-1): EAGVAQSPRYKIIEKRQSVAFWCNPISGHATLYWYQQILGQGPKLLIQFQNNGVVDDSQLPKDRFSAERLKGVDSTLKIQPAKLEDSAVYLCASSLVYRGLSNTEAFFGQGTRLTVV.

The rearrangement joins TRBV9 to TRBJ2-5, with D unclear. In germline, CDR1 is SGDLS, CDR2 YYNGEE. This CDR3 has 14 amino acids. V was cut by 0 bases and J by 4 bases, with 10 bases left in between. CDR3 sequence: CASSVDDVAETQYF. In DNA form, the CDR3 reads TGTGCCAGCAGCGTAGATGATGTGGCAGAGACCCAGTACTTC.

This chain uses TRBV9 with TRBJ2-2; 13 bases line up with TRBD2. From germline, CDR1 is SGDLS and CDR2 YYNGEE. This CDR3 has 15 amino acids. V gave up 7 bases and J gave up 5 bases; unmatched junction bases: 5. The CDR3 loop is CASAGTSGVTGELFF. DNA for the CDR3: TGTGCCAGCGCGGGGACTAGCGGGGTGACCGGGGAGCTGTTTTTT. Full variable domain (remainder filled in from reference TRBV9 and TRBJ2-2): DSGVTQTPKHLITATGQRVTLRCSPRSGDLSVYWYQQSLDQGLQFLIQYYNGEERAKGNILERFSAQQFPDLHSELNLSSLELGDSALYFCASAGTSGVTGELFFGEGSRLTVL.

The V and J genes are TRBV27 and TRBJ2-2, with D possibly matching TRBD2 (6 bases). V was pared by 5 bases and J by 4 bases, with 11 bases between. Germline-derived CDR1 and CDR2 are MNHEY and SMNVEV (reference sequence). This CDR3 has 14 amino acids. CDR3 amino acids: CASSAGSLTGELFF. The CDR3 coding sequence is TGTGCCAGCAGTGCCGGGAGCCTCACCGGGGAGCTGTTTTTT.

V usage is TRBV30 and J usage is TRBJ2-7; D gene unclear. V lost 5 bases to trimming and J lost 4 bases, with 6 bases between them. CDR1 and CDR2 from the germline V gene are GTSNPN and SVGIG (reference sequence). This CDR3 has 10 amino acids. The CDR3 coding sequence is TGTGCCTGGGGTATTTACGAGCAGTACTTC. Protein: CAWGIYEQYF.

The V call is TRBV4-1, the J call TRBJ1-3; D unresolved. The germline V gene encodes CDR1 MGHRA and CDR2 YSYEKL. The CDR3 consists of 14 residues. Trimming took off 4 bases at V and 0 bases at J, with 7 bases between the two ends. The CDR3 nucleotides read TGCGCCAGCAGCCGACTAAGCTCTGGAAACACCATATATTTT. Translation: CASSRLSSGNTIYF.

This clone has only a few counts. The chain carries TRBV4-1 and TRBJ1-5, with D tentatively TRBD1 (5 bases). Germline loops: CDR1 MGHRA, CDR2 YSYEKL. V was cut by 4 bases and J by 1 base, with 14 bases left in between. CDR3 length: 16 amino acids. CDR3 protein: CASSLGGAASNQPQHF. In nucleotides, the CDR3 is TGCGCCAGCAGCCTAGGTGGGGCAGCAAGCAATCAGCCCCAGCATTTT.

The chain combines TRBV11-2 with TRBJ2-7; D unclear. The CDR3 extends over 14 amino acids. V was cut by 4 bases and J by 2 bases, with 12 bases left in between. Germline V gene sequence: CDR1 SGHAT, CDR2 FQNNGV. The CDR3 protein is CASSSDITPYEQYV. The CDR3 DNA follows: TGTGCCAGCAGCTCAGACATAACTCCCTACGAGCAGTACGTC.

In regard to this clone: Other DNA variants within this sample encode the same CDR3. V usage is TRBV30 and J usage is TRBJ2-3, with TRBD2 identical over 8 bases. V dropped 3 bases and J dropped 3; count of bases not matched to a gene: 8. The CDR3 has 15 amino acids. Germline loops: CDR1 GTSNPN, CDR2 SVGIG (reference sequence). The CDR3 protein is CAWSGLAGSTDTQYF. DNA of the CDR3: TGTGCCTGGAGCGGACTAGCTGGGAGTACAGATACGCAGTATTTT.

CDR3 sequence reads: CASSARLGVGEQYF. The CDR3 DNA is TGTGCCAGCAGCGCCCGATTAGGGGTCGGCGAGCAGTACTTC. The chain combines TRBV2 with TRBJ2-7; D might be TRBD1 (5 bases). Trimming took 6 bases from V and 6 from J, leaving 18 bases between them. This CDR3 comprises 14 residues. Per germline, CDR1 SNHLY and CDR2 FYNNEI.

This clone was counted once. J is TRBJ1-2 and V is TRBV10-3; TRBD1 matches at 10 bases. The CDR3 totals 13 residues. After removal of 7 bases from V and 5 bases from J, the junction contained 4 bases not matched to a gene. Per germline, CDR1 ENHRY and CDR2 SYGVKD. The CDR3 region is CAITAGQGYGYTF. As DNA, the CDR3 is TGTGCCATCACTGCGGGACAGGGGTATGGCTACACCTTC.

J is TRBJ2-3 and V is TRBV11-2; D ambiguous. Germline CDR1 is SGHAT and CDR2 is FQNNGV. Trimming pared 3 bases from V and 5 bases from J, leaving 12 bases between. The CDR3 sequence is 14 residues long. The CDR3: CASSFTVYQDTQYF. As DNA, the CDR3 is TGTGCCAGCAGCTTTACGGTCTACCAAGATACGCAGTATTTT. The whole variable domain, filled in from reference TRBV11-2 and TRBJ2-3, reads EAGVAQSPRYKIIEKRQSVAFWCNPISGHATLYWYQQILGQGPKLLIQFQNNGVVDDSQLPKDRFSAERLKGVDSTLKIQPAKLEDSAVYLCASSFTVYQDTQYFGPGTRLTVL.

As DNA, the CDR3 is TGTGCCAGCTTTCGGGACAGGGTGGGAGGCTACACCTTC. Translated, it gives CASFRDRVGGYTF. The J gene is TRBJ1-2, the V gene TRBV6-5; TRBD1 matches 9 bases. CDR1 is MNHEY and CDR2 is SVGAGI in the germline V gene. The CDR3 runs to 13 residues. V dropped 8 bases and J dropped 8; count of bases not matched to a gene: 9.

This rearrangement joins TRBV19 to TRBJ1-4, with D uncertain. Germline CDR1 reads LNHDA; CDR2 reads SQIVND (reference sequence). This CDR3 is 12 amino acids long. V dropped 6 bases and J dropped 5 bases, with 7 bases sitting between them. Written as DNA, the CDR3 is TGTGCCAGTAGAAGCATGAATGAAAAACTGTTTTTT. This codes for CASRSMNEKLFF.

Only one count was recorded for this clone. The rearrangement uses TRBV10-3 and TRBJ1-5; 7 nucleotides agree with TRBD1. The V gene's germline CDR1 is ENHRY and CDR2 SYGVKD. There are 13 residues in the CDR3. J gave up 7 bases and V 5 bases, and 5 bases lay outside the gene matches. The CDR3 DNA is TGTGCCATCAGTACAGGGGTAGACCAGCCCCAGCATTTT. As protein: CAISTGVDQPQHF.

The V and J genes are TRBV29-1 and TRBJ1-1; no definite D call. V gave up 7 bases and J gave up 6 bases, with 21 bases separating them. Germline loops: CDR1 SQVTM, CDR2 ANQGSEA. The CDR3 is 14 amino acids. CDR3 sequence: CSAGILGLSPEAFF. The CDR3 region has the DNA TGCAGCGCTGGTATTCTGGGCCTGAGCCCTGAAGCTTTCTTT.

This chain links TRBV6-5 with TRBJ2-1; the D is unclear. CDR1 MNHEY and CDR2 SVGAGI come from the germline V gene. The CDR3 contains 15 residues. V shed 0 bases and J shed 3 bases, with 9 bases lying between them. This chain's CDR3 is CASSYSSGRYNEQFF. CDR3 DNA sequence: TGTGCCAGCAGTTACTCGAGTGGTCGCTACAATGAGCAGTTCTTC.

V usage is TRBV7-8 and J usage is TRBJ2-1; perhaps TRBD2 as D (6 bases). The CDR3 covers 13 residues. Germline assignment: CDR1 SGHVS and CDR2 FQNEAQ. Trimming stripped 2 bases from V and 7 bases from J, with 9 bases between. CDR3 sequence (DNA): TGTGCCAGCAGCTTACGACTAGTAAATGAGCAGTTCTTC. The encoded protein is CASSLRLVNEQFF.